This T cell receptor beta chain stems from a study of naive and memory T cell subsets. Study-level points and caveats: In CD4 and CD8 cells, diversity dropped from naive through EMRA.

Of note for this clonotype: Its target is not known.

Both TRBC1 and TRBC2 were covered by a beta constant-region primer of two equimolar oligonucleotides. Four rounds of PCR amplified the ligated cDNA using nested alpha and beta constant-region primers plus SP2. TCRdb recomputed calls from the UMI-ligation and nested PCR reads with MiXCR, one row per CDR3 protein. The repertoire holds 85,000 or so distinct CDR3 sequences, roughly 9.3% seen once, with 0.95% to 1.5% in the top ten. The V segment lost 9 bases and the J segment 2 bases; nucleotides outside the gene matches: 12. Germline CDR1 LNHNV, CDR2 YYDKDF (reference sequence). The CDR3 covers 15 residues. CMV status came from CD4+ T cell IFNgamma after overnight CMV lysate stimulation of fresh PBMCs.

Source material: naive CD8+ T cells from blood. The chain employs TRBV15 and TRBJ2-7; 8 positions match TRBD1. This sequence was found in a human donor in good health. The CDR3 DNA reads TGTGCCACTAAAGAATACGGGACAGGAGCCTACGAGCAGTACTTC. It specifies CATKEYGTGAYEQYF.